This T cell receptor beta chain is from a study of blood T cell repertoires in COVID-19 (dated by TCRdb to about 2020). General notes on the study: Samples from collaborators originated in the United States, Italy and Spain and spanned both the acute and convalescent phases of COVID-19. The prospective study material was composed of cDNA or gDNA derived from T cells, B-cell-depleted T cells, or PBMCs. The dataset comprised deeply sampled blood TCRbeta repertoires from subjects exposed to, actively infected with, or recovered from COVID-19. The repertoires were released in a freely available public database meant as a resource for research on the immune response to SARS-CoV-2. Samples were obtained from the ongoing ImmuneRACE study (first 160 participants) and from about 1,300 subjects provided by 6 global collaborators. Sample metadata almost always included a de-identified subject ID, COVID-19 status, age in years and sex. Where HLA class I and class II types were available, the types were taken from metadata supplied by the sample provider, not from assay-based typing.

Broad study findings and their caveats: The amount of clinical and demographic metadata varied by source and participant and was provided uncurated.

Whole blood was collected in K2EDTA tubes by collaborating institutions according to the institutions' own protocols. For TCRbeta analysis, collaborators shipped samples in one of three forms: frozen whole blood, isolated PBMCs, or DNA extracted from either of those sample types. TCRbeta CDR3 regions were amplified from genomic DNA using the immunoSEQ Assay, a bias-controlled multiplex PCR. In the authors' own workflow: The number of nucleated cells in each sample was estimated by amplification of reference gene primers within the assay. Sequence reads were collapsed and filtered to measure the absolute abundance of every unique TCRbeta CDR3 rearrangement. For each sample, productive Simpson clonality was calculated by taking the square root of Simpson's diversity index across productive rearrangements. TCRdb took this table from immuneACCESS and kept in-frame rearrangements with V and J called. Such tables lack part of the clones; where checked against another copy, unresolved V genes explain under half of the gap, and the rest is unexplained. V, J and clone size were drawn from that table, and D and trimming were deduced from the DNA. For this sample the table gives some 60,000 clones, of which approximately 91% were detected only once. Around 1.5% of the sample goes to the ten largest clones.

Regarding this clone: The antigen this receptor binds is unknown. No qualities accompany the bases; no much larger clone lies one base away.

V trim: 9 bases; J trim: 2 bases; unmatched bases: 10. The CDR3 covers 14 residues, taking in both the cysteine and the phenylalanine. Kept here is only the CDR3 DNA, which spans 42 bases and is read in frame from base 1. Via the germline V gene (reference sequence), CDR1 is LNHDA and CDR2 SQIVND. The sequenced material came from peripheral blood. The sequence was obtained from a human donor in a cohort sampled during active COVID-19. The rearranged segments are TRBV19 and TRBJ2-7, with 7 bases aligning to TRBD1. The CDR3 protein: CARSSDRLPYEQYF. At the DNA level, the sequence is TGTGCCAGATCGTCGGACAGGCTACCCTACGAGCAGTACTTC.